This is a list of T cell receptor beta chains from one sample in a study of vaccination effects on CD4 cells after COVID-19. Clones were sequenced by immunoSEQ multiplex PCR, and TCRdb holds only the in-frame ones, with some missing. The sample contains 40,000 to 50,000 clones, about 70% of which appear only once. These TCRs' antigens remain unknown. Sequenced material: CD4+ T cells from PBMCs cultured with HCoV-OC43 spike peptides, taken after COVID-19 vaccination. These receptors were taken from a human donor who received a COVID-19 vaccine. The CDR3 runs from the conserved cysteine through the conserved F or W. A D gene is named only where the DNA matches it firmly. Some rows have no size entry. The others give once, few or many, or a class for an expanded clone.

j_call | d_call | clone_size | v_call | cdr3_aa | cdr3_nt
TRBJ1-5 | TRBD1 | . | TRBV19 | CASRPSGTDNQPQHF | TGTGCCAGTAGACCCTCCGGGACAGATAATCAGCCCCAGCATTTT
TRBJ2-7 | . | few | TRBV11-2 | CASSDLLNSGEQYF | TGTGCCAGCAGCGACCTCCTCAACAGCGGGGAGCAGTACTTC
TRBJ1-2 | . | . | TRBV11-2 | CASSPGPNYGYTF | TGTGCCAGCAGCCCCGGGCCCAATTATGGCTACACCTTC
TRBJ1-6 | . | few | TRBV3-1/TRBV3-2 | CASTREGKNSPLHF | TGTGCCAGCACCCGAGAGGGGAAGAATTCACCCCTCCACTTT
TRBJ1-6 | . | once | TRBV6-5 | CASRGVSDSNSPLHF | TGTGCCAGCAGAGGGGTGAGTGATAGTAATTCACCCCTCCACTTT
TRBJ2-2 | TRBD2 | . | TRBV3-1/TRBV3-2 | CASSPGTSGRAGELFF | TGTGCCAGCAGCCCCGGTACTAGCGGGAGAGCCGGGGAGCTGTTTTTT
TRBJ2-5 | TRBD2 | once | TRBV6-5 | CASRQTSGVQETQYF | TGTGCCAGCAGACAGACTAGCGGGGTACAAGAGACCCAGTACTTC
TRBJ1-2 | . | . | TRBV27 | CASRRPGGNYGYTF | TGTGCCAGCCGAAGGCCAGGAGGTAACTATGGCTACACCTTC
TRBJ1-1 | TRBD1 | . | TRBV5-1 | CASTPGQHNTEAFF | TGCGCCAGCACCCCGGGACAGCATAACACTGAAGCTTTCTTT
TRBJ2-5 | . | few | TRBV15 | CATSIRGGRETQYF | TGTGCCACCAGCATCAGAGGGGGTCGAGAGACCCAGTACTTC
TRBJ1-1 | . | . | TRBV30 | CAWGHMNTEAFF | TGTGCCTGGGGACATATGAACACTGAAGCTTTCTTT
TRBJ2-1 | TRBD2 | . | TRBV11-2 | CASSSWTSSYNEQFF | TGTGCCAGCAGCTCCTGGACTAGCTCCTACAATGAGCAGTTCTTC
TRBJ1-3 | TRBD1 | . | TRBV5-4 | CASSFPDRGKDTIYF | TGTGCCAGCAGCTTCCCGGACAGGGGAAAAGACACCATATATTTT
TRBJ1-3 | . | once | TRBV4-2 | CASSARQDPSVHTIYF | TGTGCCAGCAGCGCCCGACAGGATCCTTCCGTGCACACCATATATTTT
TRBJ1-5 | TRBD1 | . | TRBV5-1 | CASSLAVTGVDPSNQPQHF | TGCGCCAGCAGCTTGGCCGTGACAGGGGTCGACCCTAGCAATCAGCCCCAGCATTTT
TRBJ2-2 | . | . | TRBV11-2 | CASSLGIHPELFF | TGTGCCAGCAGCTTAGGCATACACCCGGAGCTGTTTTTT
TRBJ2-7 | . | . | TRBV7-8 | CASNYGTVGEQYF | TGTGCCAGCAACTACGGGACCGTAGGCGAGCAGTACTTC
TRBJ1-6 | . | few | TRBV19 | CASSNREAYNSPLHF | TGTGCCAGTAGTAACAGGGAAGCCTATAATTCACCCCTCCACTTT
TRBJ2-1 | . | few | TRBV2 | CASRDFNLHEFF | TGTGCCAGCAGGGACTTCAACCTACACGAGTTCTTC
TRBJ2-5 | . | . | TRBV27 | CASSTRVRETQYF | TGTGCCAGCAGCACCAGGGTACGAGAGACCCAGTACTTC
TRBJ1-2 | . | few | TRBV14 | CASSQITGSYYGYTF | TGTGCCAGCAGCCAAATCACTGGCAGCTACTATGGCTACACCTTC
TRBJ2-7 | TRBD2 | few | TRBV4-2 | CASSQVVAGDTYEQYF | TGTGCCAGCAGCCAAGTCGTCGCGGGGGATACCTACGAGCAGTACTTC
TRBJ1-2 | . | . | TRBV18 | CASSKFAGDNGGYGYTF | TGTGCCAGCTCAAAATTCGCAGGGGACAACGGAGGGTATGGCTACACCTTC
TRBJ2-7 | . | few | TRBV3-1/TRBV3-2 | CASSQDPGTAWGEQYF | TGTGCCAGCAGCCAAGATCCTGGGACGGCTTGGGGCGAGCAGTACTTC
TRBJ1-1 | . | . | TRBV10-3 | CAISEKGAENTEAFF | TGTGCCATCAGTGAAAAGGGTGCTGAGAACACTGAAGCTTTCTTT
TRBJ2-2 | . | . | TRBV7-9 | CASSSREKITGELFF | TGTGCCAGCAGCAGCAGGGAGAAGATAACCGGGGAGCTGTTTTTT
TRBJ1-3 | TRBD1 | few | TRBV7-7 | CASSPTGVDGNTIYF | TGTGCCAGCAGCCCGACAGGGGTGGACGGAAACACCATATATTTT
TRBJ1-6 | . | few | TRBV5-4 | CASRDSSYNSPLHF | TGTGCCAGCAGGGATAGCTCCTATAATTCACCCCTCCACTTT
TRBJ1-1 | . | . | TRBV5-8 | CASGLRMNTEAFF | TGTGCCAGCGGCCTAAGGATGAACACTGAAGCTTTCTTT
TRBJ1-5 | TRBD1 | . | TRBV7-8 | CASSIRQGWDQPQHF | TGTGCCAGCAGCATAAGACAGGGGTGGGATCAGCCCCAGCATTTT
TRBJ2-7 | . | few | TRBV18 | CASSPPGQAYEQYF | TGTGCCAGCTCACCGCCGGGACAAGCCTACGAGCAGTACTTC
TRBJ1-2 | . | . | TRBV5-6 | CASSLQGNFYGYTF | TGTGCCAGCAGCTTGCAGGGAAATTTCTATGGCTACACCTTC
TRBJ1-4 | . | once | TRBV4-2 | CASSQGNGATNEKLFF | TGTGCCAGCAGCCAAGGGAACGGTGCAACTAATGAAAAACTGTTTTTT
TRBJ1-1 | TRBD1 | . | TRBV14 | CASSRDRTDTEAFF | TGTGCCAGCAGCCGGGACAGGACGGACACTGAAGCTTTCTTT
TRBJ1-4 | TRBD1 | . | TRBV7-2 | CASSLSPGQLNEKLFF | TGTGCCAGCAGCTTAAGTCCGGGACAGCTCAATGAAAAACTGTTTTTT
TRBJ2-1 | TRBD2 | . | TRBV7-9 | CASSLGGTTSGGSYNEQFF | TGTGCCAGCAGCTTAGGGGGGACGACTAGCGGGGGGAGCTACAATGAGCAGTTCTTC
TRBJ1-5 | . | few | TRBV6-6 | CASSYSMNQPQHF | TGTGCCAGCAGTTACTCGATGAATCAGCCCCAGCATTTT
TRBJ1-2 | . | . | TRBV6-1 | CASSESRGGVDYGYTF | TGTGCCAGCAGTGAATCGAGGGGGGGCGTCGACTATGGCTACACCTTC
TRBJ2-7 | TRBD1 | . | TRBV7-6 | CASSTTGGIEQYF | TGTGCCAGCAGCACGACAGGGGGTATCGAGCAGTACTTC